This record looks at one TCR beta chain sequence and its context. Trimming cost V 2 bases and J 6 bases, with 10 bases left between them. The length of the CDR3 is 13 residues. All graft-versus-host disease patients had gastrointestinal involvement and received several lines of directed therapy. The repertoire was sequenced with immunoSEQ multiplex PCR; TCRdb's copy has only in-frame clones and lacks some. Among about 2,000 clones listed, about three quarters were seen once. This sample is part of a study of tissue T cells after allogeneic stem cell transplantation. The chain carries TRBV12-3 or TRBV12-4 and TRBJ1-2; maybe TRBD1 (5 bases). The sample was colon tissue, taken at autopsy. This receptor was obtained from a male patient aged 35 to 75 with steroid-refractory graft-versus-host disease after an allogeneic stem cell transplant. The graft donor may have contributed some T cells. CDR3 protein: CASSLKQGDGYTF. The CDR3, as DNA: TGTGCCAGCAGTTTAAAGCAGGGAGATGGCTACACCTTC.